This entry lists 21 T cell receptor beta chains sequenced from one sample in a study of prognosis after radiotherapy for stage I lung cancer. TCR beta CDR3 amplification from genomic DNA was performed by two-round multiplex PCR. It was primers specific to each TRBV and TRBJ gene that first-round PCR used. One entry per CDR3 protein results from TCRdb running MiXCR on the multiplex PCR reads. This table has nearly 35,000 distinct CDR3 sequences, 30% to 35% appearing once. The sample consisted of PBMCs, taken before or after stereotactic body radiation therapy (not recorded which). These TCRs come from a donor aged 50 or older with non-small cell lung cancer.

As to this clonotype: With only one base between it and a far larger clone, this is likely a read error. The V gene is TRBV7-9, the J gene TRBJ2-1; D is ambiguous. Germline CDR1 SEHNR, CDR2 FQNEAQ (reference sequence). The germline V and J ends were trimmed by 6 bases and 6 bases, with 15 bases remaining between them. The CDR3 sequence is 14 residues long. The CDR3 reads CASSSQWAGNEQFF. As DNA, the CDR3 is TGTGCCAGCAGTTCACAGTGGGCAGGCAATGAGCAGTTCTTC.

As regards this clonotype: It is likely a read error: a sequence one base away is far more abundant. This chain links TRBV6-5 with TRBJ1-1; possible D gene TRBD1, 5 bases. Germline lookup yields CDR1 MNHEY and CDR2 SVGAGI. The CDR3 consists of 15 residues. CDR3 amino acids: CSTDLKGWGYTEAFF. The CDR3 nucleotides read TGTTCCACGGACCTAAAGGGCTGGGGCTACACTGAAGCTTTCTTT.

This clonotype showed up many times. One junction end disagrees with the germline gene, perhaps due to a read error. V gene TRBV6-7 combines with J gene TRBJ2-2, with 7 bases aligning to TRBD1. TRBV6-7 is labeled an ORF, and its function is uncertain. The CDR3 is 14 amino acids. The CDR3 DNA follows: TGTGCCAGCCCTGGGACAGTTAACACCAGGGAGCTGTTTTTT. Protein product: CASPGTVNTRELFF.

This clonotype was recorded many times. V is TRBV28 and J is TRBJ2-4, with TRBD1 matching over 7 bases. Germline CDR1 reads MDHEN; CDR2 reads SYDVKM. This CDR3 has 14 residues. Trimming took 6 bases from V and 2 from J; bases not matched to a gene: 4. The CDR3 coding sequence is TGTGCCAGCAGCTCGACAGGGTCCAAAAACATTCAGTACTTC. Encoded protein: CASSSTGSKNIQYF.

This clonotype was picked up many times. The CDR3 sequence is CASSWTGGSNQPQHF. For the CDR3, the DNA is TGTGCCAGCAGTTGGACAGGGGGTAGCAATCAGCCCCAGCATTTT. This chain connects TRBV28 to TRBJ1-5, with 10 bases aligning to TRBD1. The V and J ends lost 4 bases and 0 bases, in that order; junction bases with no gene match: 0. Germline V gene data show CDR1 as MDHEN and CDR2 as SYDVKM. The CDR3 is made up of 15 amino acids.

The chain links TRBV12-3 or TRBV12-4 to TRBJ2-2, with D uncertain. The CDR3 is 14 residues long. The V end lost 3 bases, the J end lost 2 bases, and 7 bases lay between the germline ends. The CDR3 spells CASSLWANTGELFF. In DNA form, the CDR3 reads TGTGCCAGCAGTTTGTGGGCAAACACCGGGGAGCTGTTTTTT.

In its sample, this clonotype was seen many times. The chain has TRBV20-1 and TRBJ1-5; perhaps TRBD1 as D (6 bases). Germline CDR1 and CDR2: DFQATT and SNEGSKA (reference sequence). The CDR3 is 13 amino acids. V lost 7 bases and J lost 7, with 17 bases in between. In DNA, the CDR3 is TGCAGTGGGTTGGCGCAGGGGCCACAGCCCCAGCATTTT. This codes for CSGLAQGPQPQHF.

This clonotype occurred many times. The chain recombines TRBV28 with TRBJ2-1; D is undetermined. The germline CDR1 and CDR2 sequences are MDHEN and SYDVKM. The V end was cut by 5 bases, the J end by 8 bases, with 22 bases between. CDR3 size: 16 residues. CDR3: CASSGLRTSIDHEQFF. The DNA of the CDR3 is TGTGCCAGCAGTGGCCTTAGGACCTCAATAGACCATGAGCAGTTCTTC.

This clonotype counts as medium-sized. The chain is built from TRBV7-3 and TRBJ2-2; the D gene is possibly TRBD2 (5 bases). The CDR3 runs to 16 residues. The V gene lost 2 bases and the J gene lost 6 bases, with 16 bases spanning the gap. Germline values: CDR1 SGHTA, CDR2 FQGTGA. DNA for the CDR3: TGTGCCAGCAGCTTATTCCCACGTAGGGAGCCCGGGGAGCTGTTTTTT. Translated, it gives CASSLFPRREPGELFF.

This clonotype was observed a single time. The V call is TRBV6-2 or TRBV6-3, the J call TRBJ2-1, with D possibly TRBD1 on 5 matching bases. Germline CDR1 MNHEY, CDR2 SVGEGT. V dropped 2 bases and J dropped 8 bases, with 10 bases sitting between them. There are 13 residues in the CDR3. The CDR3 coding sequence is TGTGCCAGCAGTTACCCATGGGGCGATGAGCAGTTCTTC. This codes for CASSYPWGDEQFF.

This clonotype was seen ten or more times. The rearrangement links TRBV7-3 to TRBJ1-2, with 7 bases that match TRBD1. J was trimmed by 11 bases and V by 2 bases; bases with no gene match: 11. This CDR3 comprises 14 residues. Germline V CDR1 and CDR2: SGHTA, FQGTGA. The CDR3 loop is CASSLGTEAAQYTF. CDR3 in DNA: TGTGCCAGCAGCTTAGGGACAGAAGCGGCGCAGTACACCTTC.

The chain is built from TRBV28 and TRBJ1-5, with 8 bases that match TRBD1. The CDR3 is 17 residues long. Germline V CDR1 and CDR2: MDHEN, SYDVKM. The ends lost 6 bases at V and 6 bases at J; junction bases unmatched: 16. This CDR3 is CASSRFGRTGLIQPQHF. For the CDR3, the DNA is TGTGCCAGCAGCCGATTTGGACGGACAGGGCTTATTCAGCCCCAGCATTTT.

This clonotype has only a few counts. A far larger clone is just one base off, so this is likely a read error. The chain has TRBV6-2 or TRBV6-3 and TRBJ2-7, with no clear D. This CDR3 spans 14 amino acids. The V end was cut by 4 bases, the J end by 5 bases, with 15 bases between. Germline V gives CDR1 MNHEY, CDR2 SVGEGT. The CDR3 nucleotides read TGTGCCAGCAGTTCGATTTTGTTGGCCCACGAGCAGTACTTC. It codes for CASSSILLAHEQYF.

A word on this clonotype: A much larger clone differs from this one at a single base, so this may be a read error. The gene calls are TRBV6-2 or TRBV6-3 and TRBJ2-7; 9 positions match TRBD1. CDR3 size: 13 residues. J gave up 2 bases and V 11 bases, and 7 bases lay outside the gene matches. Looked up from germline, CDR1 is MNHEY and CDR2 is SVGEGT. CDR3 nucleotide sequence: TGTGCCGTCTTGAGGACAGGGGCCTACGAGCAGTACTTC. This gives the protein CAVLRTGAYEQYF.

This clonotype has at least ten counts. This chain connects TRBV6-1 to TRBJ1-1; weak D call: TRBD1 (6 bases). Trimming pared 10 bases from V and 4 bases from J, leaving 13 bases between. The germline gives CDR1 MNHNS, CDR2 SASEGT. There are 12 residues in the CDR3. Written as DNA, the CDR3 is TGTGCCACGAGGGGGGTGGCCACTGAAGCTTTCTTT. Translating gives CATRGVATEAFF.

This clonotype was recorded a few times. The CDR3 loop is CASSQSPLGGPQETQYF. The CDR3 coding sequence is TGTGCCAGCAGCCAAAGCCCCCTGGGGGGGCCCCAAGAGACCCAGTACTTC. The chain couples TRBV14 to TRBJ2-5; perhaps TRBD2 as D (7 bases). CDR1 SGHDN and CDR2 FVKESK come from the germline V gene. The V end was cut by 2 bases, the J end by 1 base, with 17 bases between. This CDR3 region has 17 residues.

This clonotype was detected ten times or more. The J gene is TRBJ2-5, the V gene TRBV5-1, with 8 bases that match TRBD1. The germline V gene has CDR1 SGHRS and CDR2 YFSETQ. CDR3 length: 16 residues. V shed 3 bases and J 4 bases; nucleotides not matched to a gene: 11. The CDR3 DNA sequence: TGCGCCAGCAGCTCACCAGGGGGCGCGAGGGGAGAGACCCAGTACTTC. This gives the protein CASSSPGGARGETQYF. Looking up the rest from reference TRBV5-1 and TRBJ2-5 gives the full variable domain: KAGVTQTPRYLIKTRGQQVTLSCSPISGHRSVSWYQQTPGQGLQFLFEYFSETQRNKGNFPGRFSGRQFSNSRSEMNVSTLELGDSALYLCASSSPGGARGETQYFGPGTRLLVL.

This clonotype was observed many times. The chain's CDR3 is CASNLRTSGSYEQYF. For the CDR3, the DNA is TGTGCCAGCAACCTCAGGACTAGCGGGTCCTACGAGCAGTACTTC. The chain uses TRBV13 and TRBJ2-7, with 11 bases identical to TRBD2. The V segment lost 7 bases and the J segment 1 base; nucleotides outside the gene matches: 6. Germline V gene lookup returns CDR1 PRHDT and CDR2 FYEKMQ (reference sequence). CDR3 length: 15 residues.

This clonotype was seen a single time. One base away lies a much larger clone, so this may be a sequencing read error. The chain's CDR3 is CASDRQCGTNEKLFF. The DNA for the CDR3 is TGTGCCAGCGATCGTCAGTGCGGAACTAATGAAAAACTGTTTTTT. V gene TRBV6-2 or TRBV6-3 combines with J gene TRBJ1-4, with D hard to call. The germline V gene encodes CDR1 MNHEY and CDR2 SVGEGT. This CDR3 comprises 15 residues. The germline V and J ends were trimmed by 8 bases and 1 base, with 14 bases remaining between them.

This clonotype was detected ten times or more. The chain has TRBV4-1 and TRBJ2-7; 14 positions agree with TRBD2. The J segment lost 7 bases and the V segment lost 4 bases, leaving 9 bases of the junction unmatched. The CDR3 has 16 residues. Germline loops: CDR1 MGHRA, CDR2 YSYEKL. This chain's CDR3 is CASSPTSGGASWEQYF. The CDR3 DNA is TGCGCCAGCAGCCCGACTAGCGGGGGGGCATCATGGGAGCAGTACTTC.

The chain employs TRBV6-1 and TRBJ1-2; TRBD1 matches 7 bases. The CDR3 is made up of 12 amino acids. Germline V gives CDR1 MNHNS, CDR2 SASEGT. With 4 bases clipped from V and 6 bases from J, the junction kept 2 bases outside the gene matches. In nucleotides, the CDR3 is TGTGCCAGCAGTGCCGACAGGGATGGCTACACCTTC. It encodes CASSADRDGYTF.